The 14 T cell receptor beta chains below all came from one sample that was sequenced in a study of beta chain features in type 1 diabetes. Study-level points and caveats: All four CD4+ subsets from Type 1 diabetes patients carried moderately but significantly shorter TCRB CDR3s.

Of the isolated RNA, all was reverse transcribed, and so the sequenced material was expressed TCRB transcripts. This table comes from immunoSEQ multiplex PCR, and its TCRdb copy is limited to in-frame clones, with some not included. Here the sample spans 200,000 to 250,000 clones, approximately 15% being singletons. Their cognate antigens are unknown. Sequencing input: naive CD4+ T cells from blood. The source of these receptors is a man in his thirties or forties with type 1 diabetes.

The V gene is TRBV19, the J gene TRBJ2-7; D uncertain. The CDR3 has 13 amino acids. Trimming took 4 bases from V and 5 from J, leaving 12 bases between them. CDR1 and CDR2 (germline): LNHDA, SQIVND (reference sequence). CDR3 nucleotides: TGTGCCAGTAGTACCAGACTCCGAAACGAGCAGTACTTC. This gives the protein CASSTRLRNEQYF.

This clone occurred a few times. The chain has TRBV5-4 and TRBJ1-1; possible D gene TRBD1, 5 bases. Germline CDR1 reads SGHNT; CDR2 reads YYREEE (reference sequence). The CDR3 is made up of 15 amino acids. V dropped 0 bases and J dropped 0 bases, with 9 bases sitting between them. CDR3 nucleotide sequence: TGTGCCAGCAGCTTGGGGTCAGGGATGAACACTGAAGCTTTCTTT. This sequence encodes CASSLGSGMNTEAFF.

The chain joins TRBV29-1 to TRBJ1-3, with D possibly being TRBD1 (6 bases). Trimming took 7 bases from V and 0 from J, leaving 16 bases between them. The CDR3 sequence is 15 residues long. Germline CDR1 reads SQVTM; CDR2 reads ANQGSEA. The CDR3 sequence is CSASTGTFSGNTIYF. In DNA, the CDR3 is TGCAGCGCTTCTACAGGGACCTTCTCTGGAAACACCATATATTTT.

This clone was seen more than once but under ten times. V and J are TRBV10-3 and TRBJ2-7; D not resolved. This CDR3 comprises 15 residues. V lost 6 bases to trimming and J lost 2 bases, with 17 bases between them. CDR1 is ENHRY, CDR2 SYGVKD, per germline. CDR3 nucleotide sequence: TGTGCCATCAGCTCCCCGCGTTTAGACACCTACGAGCAGTACTTC. As protein: CAISSPRLDTYEQYF.

The chain recombines TRBV25-1 with TRBJ2-3; TRBD1 agrees at 9 bases. The V gene end was trimmed by 4 bases and the J gene end by 2 bases; junction bases not matched to a gene: 7. CDR1 is MGHDK, CDR2 SYGVNS, per germline. This CDR3 spans 16 amino acids. The CDR3 nucleotides are TGTGCCAGCAGTGCTCCGACAGGGGGTTCCACAGATACGCAGTATTTT. Protein: CASSAPTGGSTDTQYF.

This clone was seen a few times. The chain joins TRBV10-3 to TRBJ2-4; 9 bases fit TRBD1. V gave up 10 bases and J gave up 9 bases; unmatched junction bases: 16. Germline assignment: CDR1 ENHRY and CDR2 SYGVKD. The CDR3 is 15 residues long. CDR3: CATYSGTGRESIQYF. For the CDR3, the DNA is TGTGCCACGTACTCCGGGACAGGGCGGGAAAGCATTCAGTACTTC.

The chain combines TRBV6-1 with TRBJ2-2; no firm D call. The CDR3 sequence is 15 residues long. Germline CDR1 is MNHNS and CDR2 is SASEGT. The V gene lost 2 bases and the J gene lost 2 bases, with 9 bases spanning the gap. The CDR3 sequence is CASSERGTNTGELFF. The CDR3, as DNA: TGTGCCAGCAGTGAAAGAGGTACCAACACCGGGGAGCTGTTTTTT.

This clone has just a few counts. The rearrangement uses TRBV6-5 and TRBJ2-1; D unresolved. The germline gives CDR1 MNHEY, CDR2 SVGAGI. The CDR3 spans 14 residues. Trimming removed 6 bases from V and 0 bases from J, with 9 bases in between. The CDR3 region is CASRPAVSYNEQFF. The CDR3 DNA reads as TGTGCCAGCAGACCCGCGGTCTCCTACAATGAGCAGTTCTTC.

The CDR3 protein is CASSQGQGSPDTQYF. The CDR3 DNA reads as TGCGCCAGCAGCCAGGGACAGGGGTCGCCAGATACGCAGTATTTT. The rearrangement links TRBV5-1 to TRBJ2-3, with 10 bases aligning to TRBD1. Trimming removed 4 bases from V and 4 bases from J; junction bases left unmatched: 6. The germline V gene has CDR1 SGHRS and CDR2 YFSETQ. The CDR3 length is 15 residues.

J is TRBJ1-2 and V is TRBV4-1; tentative D call: TRBD1 (5 bases). The CDR3 is 14 amino acids. V lost 1 base and J lost 3, with 9 bases in between. Per the germline V gene, CDR1 is MGHRA and CDR2 is YSYEKL. The CDR3 DNA follows: TGCGCCAGCAGCCAAGTTGGGGCGGACTATGGCTACACCTTC. Its translation: CASSQVGADYGYTF.

There are a few counts of this clone. This chain joins TRBV10-3 and TRBJ2-7; 9 positions agree with TRBD2. This CDR3 region has 13 residues. V gave up 10 bases and J gave up 0 bases; unmatched junction bases: 4. From germline, CDR1 is ENHRY and CDR2 SYGVKD. CDR3 coding DNA: TGTGCCACCCAGACTAGCGGCTCCTACGAGCAGTACTTC. Translating it yields CATQTSGSYEQYF.

The sample holds a few counts of this clone. V and J are TRBV2 and TRBJ2-3; perhaps TRBD1 as D (5 bases). Germline V gene data show CDR1 as SNHLY and CDR2 as FYNNEI. V dropped 2 bases and J dropped 4 bases, with 13 bases sitting between them. CDR3 length: 15 residues. The CDR3 sequence is CASSERTLRADTQYF. In DNA, the CDR3 is TGTGCCAGCAGTGAAAGGACATTAAGGGCAGATACGCAGTATTTT.

V gene TRBV28 combines with J gene TRBJ2-1; D might be TRBD2 (6 bases). With 3 bases removed from V and 0 bases from J, the gap between germline ends came to 18 bases. The germline gives CDR1 MDHEN, CDR2 SYDVKM. This CDR3 is 18 amino acids long. The CDR3 sequence is CASSFPGAGSSSYNEQFF. CDR3 nucleotides: TGTGCCAGCAGTTTCCCTGGAGCGGGCTCGAGCTCCTACAATGAGCAGTTCTTC.

This clone came up a few times. The rearrangement joins TRBV29-1 to TRBJ2-1, with 10 nucleotides matching TRBD2. V was pared by 6 bases and J by 5 bases, with 4 bases of the junction left unmatched. The CDR3 loop spans 13 amino acids. CDR1 and CDR2 from the germline V gene are SQVTM and ANQGSEA. Here the CDR3 reads CSVAGLADNEQFF. The CDR3 DNA follows: TGCAGCGTAGCAGGACTAGCGGACAATGAGCAGTTCTTC.